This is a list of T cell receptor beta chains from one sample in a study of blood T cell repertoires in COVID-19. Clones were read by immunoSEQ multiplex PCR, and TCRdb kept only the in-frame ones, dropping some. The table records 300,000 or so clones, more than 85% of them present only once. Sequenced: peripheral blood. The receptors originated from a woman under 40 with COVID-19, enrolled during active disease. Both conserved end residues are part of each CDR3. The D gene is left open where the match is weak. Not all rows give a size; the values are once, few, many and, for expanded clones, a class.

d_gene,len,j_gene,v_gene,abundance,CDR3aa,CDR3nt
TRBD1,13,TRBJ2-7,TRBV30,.,CAWSTGQVYEQYF,TGTGCCTGGAGTACCGGACAGGTATACGAGCAGTACTTC
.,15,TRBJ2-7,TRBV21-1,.,CASSKRGSSSYEQYF,TGTGCCAGCAGCAAAAGAGGCAGTAGCTCCTACGAGCAGTACTTC
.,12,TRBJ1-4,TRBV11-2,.,CASSAGAEKLFF,TGTGCCAGCAGCGCAGGGGCTGAAAAACTGTTTTTT
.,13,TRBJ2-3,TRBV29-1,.,CSSQGGSTDTQYF,TGCAGCTCTCAGGGTGGGAGCACAGATACGCAGTATTTT
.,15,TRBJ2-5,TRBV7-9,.,CASSAHAGGEETQYF,TGTGCCAGCAGCGCCCACGCGGGTGGCGAAGAGACCCAGTACTTC
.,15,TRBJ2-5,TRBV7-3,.,CASSLGGTAQETQYF,TGTGCCAGCAGCTTAGGGGGGACAGCTCAAGAGACCCAGTACTTC
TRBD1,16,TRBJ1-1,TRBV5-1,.,CASSFRVGQGAFGAFF,TGCGCCAGCAGCTTCCGGGTGGGACAGGGGGCGTTCGGAGCTTTCTTT
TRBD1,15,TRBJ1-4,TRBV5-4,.,CASSTGQPPYEKLFF,TGTGCCAGCAGCACGGGACAGCCACCATATGAAAAACTGTTTTTT
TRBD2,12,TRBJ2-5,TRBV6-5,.,CASRAGEETQYF,TGTGCCAGCAGGGCGGGGGAAGAGACCCAGTACTTC
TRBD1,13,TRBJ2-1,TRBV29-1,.,CSVEGTGLNEQFF,TGCAGCGTTGAGGGGACAGGGCTCAATGAGCAGTTCTTC
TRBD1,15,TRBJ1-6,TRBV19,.,CASSGTGVYNSPLHF,TGTGCCAGTAGTGGGACAGGGGTCTATAATTCACCCCTCCACTTT
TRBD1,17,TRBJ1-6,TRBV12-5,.,CASGLIPTGAYNSPLHF,TGTGCTAGTGGTTTGATCCCCACAGGGGCCTATAATTCACCCCTCCACTTT
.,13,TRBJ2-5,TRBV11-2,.,CASSLPSIETQYF,TGTGCCAGCAGCTTACCCAGTATCGAGACCCAGTACTTC
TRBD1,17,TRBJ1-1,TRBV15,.,CATSRGIRGLGDTEAFF,TGTGCCACCAGCAGAGGAATCAGGGGGTTGGGGGACACTGAAGCTTTCTTT
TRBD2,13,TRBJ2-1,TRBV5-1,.,CASSATSLTEQFF,TGCGCCAGCAGCGCGACTAGCCTGACTGAGCAGTTCTTC
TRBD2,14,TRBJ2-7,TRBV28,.,CASSPLGGRYEQYF,TGTGCCAGCAGCCCTCTGGGGGGGAGATACGAGCAGTACTTC
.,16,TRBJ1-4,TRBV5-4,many,CASSKRQWGANEKLFF,TGTGCCAGCAGCAAGCGACAGTGGGGGGCTAATGAAAAACTGTTTTTT
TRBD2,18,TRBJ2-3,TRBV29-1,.,CSVEDRYLAGGRTDTQYF,TGCAGCGTTGAAGATAGGTACCTAGCGGGAGGCAGGACAGATACGCAGTATTTT
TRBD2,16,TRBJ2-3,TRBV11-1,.,CASSTGLAGSTDTQYF,TGTGCCAGCAGCACAGGACTAGCGGGGAGCACAGATACGCAGTATTTT
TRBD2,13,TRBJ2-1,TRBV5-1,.,CASSLAGNNEQFF,TGCGCCAGCAGCCTAGCGGGAAACAATGAGCAGTTCTTC
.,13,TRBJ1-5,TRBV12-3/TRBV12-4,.,CASSYSGGQPQHF,TGTGCCAGCAGTTACAGCGGAGGTCAGCCCCAGCATTTT
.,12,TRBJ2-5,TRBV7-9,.,CASSRSGETQYF,TGTGCCAGCAGCCGATCGGGAGAGACCCAGTACTTC
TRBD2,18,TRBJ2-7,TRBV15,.,CATSRVSPFRAGEYEQYF,TGTGCCACCAGCAGAGTTTCCCCCTTCCGAGCGGGAGAGTACGAGCAGTACTTC
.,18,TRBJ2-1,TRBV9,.,CASSVAALGGIPYNEQFF,TGTGCCAGCAGCGTAGCCGCACTGGGCGGGATACCCTACAATGAGCAGTTCTTC
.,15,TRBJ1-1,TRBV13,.,CASSLGLRGWTEAFF,TGTGCCAGCAGCTTAGGCCTAAGGGGATGGACTGAAGCTTTCTTT
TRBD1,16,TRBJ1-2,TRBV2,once,CASSEGRGQFTGGYTF,TGTGCCAGCAGTGAAGGAAGGGGACAGTTTACTGGCGGCTACACCTTC
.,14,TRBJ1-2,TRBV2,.,CASSEAWGDYGYTF,TGTGCCAGCAGTGAAGCATGGGGGGACTATGGCTACACCTTC
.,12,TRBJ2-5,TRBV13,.,CASSFASGIPYF,.
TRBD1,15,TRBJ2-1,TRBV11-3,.,CASSSTGVSYNEQFF,TGTGCCAGCAGTTCAACAGGGGTGTCCTACAATGAGCAGTTCTTC
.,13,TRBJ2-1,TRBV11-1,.,CASSSQGFNEQFF,TGTGCCAGCAGCTCACAGGGATTCAATGAGCAGTTCTTC
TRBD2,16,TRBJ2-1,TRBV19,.,CASSMGLAASYNEQFF,TGTGCCAGTAGTATGGGACTAGCTGCTTCCTACAATGAGCAGTTCTTC
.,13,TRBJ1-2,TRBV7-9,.,CASSLEQQGDYTF,TGTGCCAGCAGCTTAGAGCAGCAGGGTGACTACACCTTC
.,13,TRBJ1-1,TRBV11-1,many,CASSLSDSGWAFF,TGTGCCAGCAGCTTGTCGGACAGCGGTTGGGCTTTCTTT
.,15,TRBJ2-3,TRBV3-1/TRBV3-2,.,CASSQGPGQGFTQYF,TGTGCCAGCAGCCAAGGCCCCGGACAAGGGTTTACGCAGTATTTT
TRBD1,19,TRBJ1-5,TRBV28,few,CASSVTGTGGFLDNQPQHF,TGTGCCAGCAGTGTTACCGGGACAGGGGGGTTTCTCGACAATCAGCCCCAGCATTTT
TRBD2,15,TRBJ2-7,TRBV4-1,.,CASSQDLAGDYEQYF,TGCGCCAGCAGCCAAGACTTAGCGGGGGACTACGAGCAGTACTTC
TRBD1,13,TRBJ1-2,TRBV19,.,CASSYGTGHGYTF,TGTGCCAGTAGCTATGGGACAGGCCATGGCTACACCTTC
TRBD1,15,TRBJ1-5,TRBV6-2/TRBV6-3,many,CASSFIRDSPAPQHF,TGTGCCAGCAGCTTCATCCGGGACAGCCCCGCGCCCCAGCATTTT
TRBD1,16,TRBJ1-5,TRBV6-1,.,CASSASGGKGNQPQHF,TGTGCCAGCAGTGCTTCAGGGGGTAAGGGCAATCAGCCCCAGCATTTT
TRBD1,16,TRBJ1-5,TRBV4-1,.,CASSPTQGAANQPQHF,TGCGCCAGCAGCCCCACACAGGGGGCTGCCAATCAGCCCCAGCATTTT
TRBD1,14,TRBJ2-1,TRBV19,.,CASSSDRVWNEQFF,TGTGCCAGTAGTTCGGACAGGGTGTGGAATGAGCAGTTCTTC
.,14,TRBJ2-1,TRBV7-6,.,CASSFPSSQDEQFF,TGTGCCAGCAGCTTCCCCTCTAGCCAGGATGAGCAGTTCTTC
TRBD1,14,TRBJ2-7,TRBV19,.,CASSTGQDFYEQYF,TGTGCCAGTAGTACGGGACAGGATTTCTACGAGCAGTACTTC
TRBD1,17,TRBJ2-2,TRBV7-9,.,CASSFSGTGGVTGELFF,TGTGCCAGCAGCTTTTCCGGGACAGGGGGAGTCACCGGGGAGCTGTTTTTT
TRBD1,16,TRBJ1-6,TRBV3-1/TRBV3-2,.,CASSGQQGAHNSPLHF,TGTGCCAGCAGCGGACAACAGGGGGCCCATAATTCACCCCTCCACTTT
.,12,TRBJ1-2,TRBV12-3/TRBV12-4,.,CASSLGAYGYTF,TGTGCCAGCAGTTTAGGGGCCTATGGCTACACCTTC
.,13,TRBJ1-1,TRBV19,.,CASSWTSGTEAFF,TGTGCCAGTAGTTGGACATCTGGCACTGAAGCTTTCTTT
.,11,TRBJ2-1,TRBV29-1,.,CSGRELNEQFF,TGCAGCGGAAGGGAGCTCAATGAGCAGTTCTTC